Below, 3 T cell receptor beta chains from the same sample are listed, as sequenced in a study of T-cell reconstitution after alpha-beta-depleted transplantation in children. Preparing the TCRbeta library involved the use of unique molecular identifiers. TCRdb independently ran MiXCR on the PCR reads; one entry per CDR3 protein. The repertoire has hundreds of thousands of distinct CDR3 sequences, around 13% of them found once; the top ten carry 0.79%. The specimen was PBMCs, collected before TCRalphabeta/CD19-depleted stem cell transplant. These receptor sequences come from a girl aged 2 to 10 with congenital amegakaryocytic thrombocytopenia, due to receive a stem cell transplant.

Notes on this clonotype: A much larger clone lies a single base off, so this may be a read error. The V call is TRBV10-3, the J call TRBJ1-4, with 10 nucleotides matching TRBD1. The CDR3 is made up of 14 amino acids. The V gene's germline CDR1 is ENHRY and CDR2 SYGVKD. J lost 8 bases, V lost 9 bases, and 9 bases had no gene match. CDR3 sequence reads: CAIGPGQGMEKLFF. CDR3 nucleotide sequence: TGTGCCATTGGACCGGGACAGGGGATGGAAAAACTGTTTTTT.

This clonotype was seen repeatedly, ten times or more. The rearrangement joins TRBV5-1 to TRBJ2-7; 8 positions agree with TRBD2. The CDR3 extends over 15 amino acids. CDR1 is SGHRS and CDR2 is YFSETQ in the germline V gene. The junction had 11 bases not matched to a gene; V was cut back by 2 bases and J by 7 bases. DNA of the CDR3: TGCGCCAGCAGCTTCGGTCCGCGGGAGGTGTGGGAGCAGTACTTC. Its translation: CASSFGPREVWEQYF. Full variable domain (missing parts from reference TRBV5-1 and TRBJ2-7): KAGVTQTPRYLIKTRGQQVTLSCSPISGHRSVSWYQQTPGQGLQFLFEYFSETQRNKGNFPGRFSGRQFSNSRSEMNVSTLELGDSALYLCASSFGPREVWEQYFGPGTRLTVT.

The CDR3 nucleotides read TGTGCCAGCAGCCCCACCGGGGTTAGTGTTACGCAGTATTTT. Translation gives CASSPTGVSVTQYF. The gene calls are TRBV7-9 and TRBJ2-3, with D possibly TRBD2 on 5 matching bases. CDR1 and CDR2 (germline): SEHNR, FQNEAQ (reference sequence). Trimming shortened V by 5 bases and J by 8 bases, and 17 bases separated the two germline ends. This CDR3 spans 14 amino acids.